This T cell receptor (beta chain) originates from a study of blood T cell repertoires in COVID-19. Background on the study: Symptom resolution, clearance, or two negative PCRs marked the recovered donors of Cohort 3. PBMCs, B-cell-depleted T cells, or T cells provided the cDNA or gDNA that made up the material. There were acute and convalescent COVID-19 samples, and they came from the United States, Italy and Spain.

Measured with immunoSEQ multiplex PCR; TCRdb has only the in-frame clones, and not every one. The sample holds hundreds of thousands of clones, 70% to 90% seen once. Residents of 24 US areas, aged about 18 to 95 years, made up the participants. Germline-derived CDR1 and CDR2 are SGHAT and FQNNGV. Losses at the gene ends were 5 bases for V and 4 bases for J; bases not matched to a gene: 10. The CDR3 totals 15 residues. Sequencing input: PBMCs or T cells enriched from blood (not recorded which). The clonotype was recovered from a woman in her fifties or sixties in a cohort exposed to, infected with or recovered from COVID-19 (not recorded which). The rearrangement uses TRBV11-2 and TRBJ2-5; 7 nucleotides agree with TRBD2. As DNA, the CDR3 is TGTGCCAGCAGCCATGAGGGAGGGAAGCTAGAGACCCAGTACTTC. It translates to CASSHEGGKLETQYF.